A selection of T cell receptor beta chains follows, all from one sample in a study of CD8 T cells in Susac syndrome. A single record per CDR3 protein comes from TCRdb applying MiXCR to the immunoSEQ multiplex PCR reads. Counted here are approximately 140,000 distinct CDR3 sequences, approximately 96% occurring once; the ten biggest clones make up about 0.11%. The sequencing sample was made of CD4+ T cells from PBMCs. The receptors derive from a human donor with multiple sclerosis. Each CDR3 is given without its conserved first and last residue.

TRBV2,13,ANGMDRASNQPQH
TRBV7-2,13,ASSSDRASTDTQY
TRBV27,13,ASSSPGETHYEQY
TRBV11-2,14,ASSLEGAGGTDTQY
TRBV3-1,16,ASSQDVGLADSTDTQY
TRBV12-3/TRBV12-4,12,ASSNRDSSYEQY
TRBV30,12,AWSVSRDHSPLH
TRBV7-9,14,ASSLGQGHRYTEAF
TRBV6-2/TRBV6-3,11,ASSTTVNYGYT
TRBV12-3/TRBV12-4,14,ASSLVTPMNTGELF
TRBV7-3,12,ASSLNSDTDTQY
TRBV20-1,11,SATGTSGDTQY
TRBV19,13,ASSISRLMNTEAF
TRBV2,11,ASSGRQGGEQY
TRBV29-1,12,SVVRITGGTEAF
TRBV20-1,9,SARDPNRQY
TRBV19,11,ATASQVIQPQH
TRBV7-8,10,ASSQTDYGYT
TRBV5-1,14,ASSVGGDIGYYGYT
TRBV9,10,ASSVGYETQY
TRBV6-6,12,ASSLTSGTHGQY
TRBV12-3/TRBV12-4,10,ASSLTGYTLH
TRBV20-1,15,SAQLLKRGASHNEQF
TRBV29-1,11,SVYRDRGSGYT
TRBV29-1,9,SVDGVIEQF
TRBV20-1,13,SASDAYLTYNEQF
TRBV13,11,VSSLNGMGEQY
TRBV3-1,13,ASSPNGQALHEQY
TRBV28,11,ASSSPGENIQY
TRBV3-1,14,ASSQDPAGSNQPQH
TRBV5-1,13,ASSWNPLAGGEQY
TRBV20-1,13,SAPPPTGQRAEAF
TRBV30,8,AWSSGTQY
TRBV6-1,11,ASSQGRAGELF
TRBV4-1,13,ASSQGEQGAYEQY
TRBV9,11,ASGDGVPYEQY
TRBV3-1,13,ASSQGFSGNTEAF
TRBV6-6,13,ASSDQGLVEATQY
TRBV2,11,ASRGGSGETQY
TRBV7-9,14,ASSLGEHLAKNIQY
TRBV4-1,15,ASSIRSGTSGQETQY
TRBV20-1,10,SASAGVDGYT